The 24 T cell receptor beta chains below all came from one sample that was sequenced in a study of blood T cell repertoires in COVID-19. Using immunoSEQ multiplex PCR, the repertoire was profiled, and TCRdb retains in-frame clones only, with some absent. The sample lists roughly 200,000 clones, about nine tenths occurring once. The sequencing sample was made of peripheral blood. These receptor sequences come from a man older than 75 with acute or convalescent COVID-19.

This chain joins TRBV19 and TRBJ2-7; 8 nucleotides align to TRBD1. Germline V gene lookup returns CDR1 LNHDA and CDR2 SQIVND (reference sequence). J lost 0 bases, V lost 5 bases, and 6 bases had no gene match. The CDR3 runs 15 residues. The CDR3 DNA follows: TGTGCCAGTAGTCCTCAGGGGGCGAACTCCTACGAGCAGTACTTC. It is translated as CASSPQGANSYEQYF.

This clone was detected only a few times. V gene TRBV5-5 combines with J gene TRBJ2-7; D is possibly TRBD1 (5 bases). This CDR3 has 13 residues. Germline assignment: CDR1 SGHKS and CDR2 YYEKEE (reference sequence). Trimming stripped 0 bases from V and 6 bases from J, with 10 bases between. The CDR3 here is CASSLDLGREQYV. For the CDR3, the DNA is TGTGCCAGCAGCTTGGATCTGGGGCGCGAGCAGTACGTC.

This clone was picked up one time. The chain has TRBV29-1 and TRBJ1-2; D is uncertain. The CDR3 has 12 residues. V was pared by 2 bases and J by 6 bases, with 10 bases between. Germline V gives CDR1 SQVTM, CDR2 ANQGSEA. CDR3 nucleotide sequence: TGCAGCGTTGAATGGCCGAAAGATGGCTACACCTTC. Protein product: CSVEWPKDGYTF. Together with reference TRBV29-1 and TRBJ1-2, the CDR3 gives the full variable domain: SAVISQKPSRDICQRGTSLTIQCQVDSQVTMMFWYRQQPGQSLTLIATANQGSEATYESGFVIDKFPISRPNLTFSTLTVSNMSPEDSSIYLCSVEWPKDGYTFGSGTRLTVV.

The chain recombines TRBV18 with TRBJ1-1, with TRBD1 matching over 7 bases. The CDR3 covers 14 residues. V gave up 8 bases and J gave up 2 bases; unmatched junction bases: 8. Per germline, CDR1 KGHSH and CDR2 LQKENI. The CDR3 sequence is CASQKGQRNTEAFF. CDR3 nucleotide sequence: TGTGCCAGCCAGAAGGGACAGAGAAACACTGAAGCTTTCTTT.

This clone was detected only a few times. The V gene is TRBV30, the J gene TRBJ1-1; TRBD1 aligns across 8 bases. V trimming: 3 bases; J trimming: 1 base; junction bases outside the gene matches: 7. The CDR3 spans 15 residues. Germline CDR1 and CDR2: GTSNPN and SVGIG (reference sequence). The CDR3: CAWSRKGTGNTEAFF. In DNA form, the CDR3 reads TGTGCCTGGAGCCGTAAGGGGACAGGGAACACTGAAGCTTTCTTT.

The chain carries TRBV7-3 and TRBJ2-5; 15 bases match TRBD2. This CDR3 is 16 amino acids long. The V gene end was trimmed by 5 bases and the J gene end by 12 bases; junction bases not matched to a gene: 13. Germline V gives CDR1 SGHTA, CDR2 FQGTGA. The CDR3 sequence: CASSIHPGLAGGTEYF. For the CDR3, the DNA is TGTGCCAGCAGCATACATCCGGGACTAGCGGGAGGCACCGAGTACTTC.

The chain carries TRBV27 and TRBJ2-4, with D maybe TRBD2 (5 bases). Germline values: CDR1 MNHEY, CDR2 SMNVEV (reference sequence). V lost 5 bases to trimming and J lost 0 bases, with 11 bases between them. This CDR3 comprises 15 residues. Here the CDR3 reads CASSAPGVAKNIQYF. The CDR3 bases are TGTGCCAGCAGTGCGCCCGGGGTAGCCAAAAACATTCAGTACTTC.

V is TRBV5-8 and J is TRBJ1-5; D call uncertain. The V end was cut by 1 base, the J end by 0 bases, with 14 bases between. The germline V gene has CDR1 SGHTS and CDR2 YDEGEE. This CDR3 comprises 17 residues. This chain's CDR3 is CASSLRQEGYSNQPQHF. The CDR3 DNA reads TGTGCCAGCAGCTTGCGTCAGGAAGGCTATAGCAATCAGCCCCAGCATTTT.

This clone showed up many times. This CDR3 is CASRDRGLAGQGVDTQYF. The CDR3 region has the DNA TGTGCCAGCCGGGACAGAGGACTAGCGGGCCAGGGCGTCGATACGCAGTATTTT. The chain is built from TRBV19 and TRBJ2-3; 11 bases agree with TRBD2. Germline V CDR1 and CDR2: LNHDA, SQIVND (reference sequence). V was pared by 9 bases and J by 6 bases, with 20 bases of the junction left unmatched. This CDR3 is 18 amino acids long.

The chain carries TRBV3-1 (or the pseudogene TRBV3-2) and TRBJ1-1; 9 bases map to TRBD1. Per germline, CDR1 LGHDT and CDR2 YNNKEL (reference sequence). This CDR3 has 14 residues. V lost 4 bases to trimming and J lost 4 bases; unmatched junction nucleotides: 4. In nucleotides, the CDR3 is TGTGCCAGCAGCCCTACAGGGGGCGTCACTGAAGCTTTCTTT. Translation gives CASSPTGGVTEAFF.

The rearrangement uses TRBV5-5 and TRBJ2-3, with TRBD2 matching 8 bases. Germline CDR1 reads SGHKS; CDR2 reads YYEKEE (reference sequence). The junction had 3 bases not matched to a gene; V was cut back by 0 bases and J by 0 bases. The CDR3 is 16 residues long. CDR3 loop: CASSLVASGSTDTQYF. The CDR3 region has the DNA TGTGCCAGCAGCTTGGTGGCTAGCGGGAGCACAGATACGCAGTATTTT.

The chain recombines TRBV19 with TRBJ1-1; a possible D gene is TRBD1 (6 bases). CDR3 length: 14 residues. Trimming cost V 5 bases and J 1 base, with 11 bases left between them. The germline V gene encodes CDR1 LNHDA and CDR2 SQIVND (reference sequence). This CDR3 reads CASSGGQRNTEAFF. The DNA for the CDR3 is TGTGCCAGTAGTGGCGGACAGAGGAACACTGAAGCTTTCTTT.

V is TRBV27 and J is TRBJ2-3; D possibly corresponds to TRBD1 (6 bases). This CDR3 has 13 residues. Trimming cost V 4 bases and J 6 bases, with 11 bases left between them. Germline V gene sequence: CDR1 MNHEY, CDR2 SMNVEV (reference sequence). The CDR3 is CASSYRGTDTQYF. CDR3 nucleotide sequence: TGTGCCAGCAGTTATAGGGGGACGGATACGCAGTATTTT.

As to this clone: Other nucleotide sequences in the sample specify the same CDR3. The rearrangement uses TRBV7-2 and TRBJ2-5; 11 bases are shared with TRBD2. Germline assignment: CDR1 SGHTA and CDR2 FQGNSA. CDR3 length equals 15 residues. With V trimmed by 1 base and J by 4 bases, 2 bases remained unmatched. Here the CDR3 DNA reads TGTGCCAGCAGCTTAGGGGGGACTAGCGGAGAGACCCAGTACTTC. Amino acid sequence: CASSLGGTSGETQYF.

CDR3 nucleotide sequence: TGTGCCAGCAGCTTGGGTAGCGGGAGCACAGATACGCAGTATTTT. Protein: CASSLGSGSTDTQYF. This chain joins TRBV5-4 and TRBJ2-3; TRBD2 agrees at 7 bases. CDR1 SGHNT and CDR2 YYREEE come from the germline V gene (reference sequence). V shed 0 bases and J 0 bases; nucleotides not matched to a gene: 1. The CDR3 runs to 15 residues.

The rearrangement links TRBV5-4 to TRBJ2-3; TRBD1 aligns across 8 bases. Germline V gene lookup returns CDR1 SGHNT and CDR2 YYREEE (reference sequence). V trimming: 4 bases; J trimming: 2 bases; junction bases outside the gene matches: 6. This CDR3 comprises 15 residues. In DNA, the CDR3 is TGTGCCAGCAGCGTTGGGACAGGAAACACAGATACGCAGTATTTT. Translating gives CASSVGTGNTDTQYF.

The CDR3 region is CSVELPDRGDYGYTF. The CDR3 DNA follows: TGCAGCGTTGAGCTCCCGGACAGGGGGGACTATGGCTACACCTTC. V and J are TRBV29-1 and TRBJ1-2; 10 positions agree with TRBD1. Germline-derived CDR1 and CDR2 are SQVTM and ANQGSEA. This CDR3 is 15 amino acids long. J lost 3 bases, V lost 3 bases, and 7 bases had no gene match. The full variable domain, with the rest looked up from reference TRBV29-1 and TRBJ1-2, is SAVISQKPSRDICQRGTSLTIQCQVDSQVTMMFWYRQQPGQSLTLIATANQGSEATYESGFVIDKFPISRPNLTFSTLTVSNMSPEDSSIYLCSVELPDRGDYGYTFGSGTRLTVV.

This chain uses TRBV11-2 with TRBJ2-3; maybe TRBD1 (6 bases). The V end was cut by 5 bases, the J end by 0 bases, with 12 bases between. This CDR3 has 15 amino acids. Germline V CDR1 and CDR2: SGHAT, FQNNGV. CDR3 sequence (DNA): TGTGCCAGCAGCCCCAGGGGTGACAGCACAGATACGCAGTATTTT. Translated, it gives CASSPRGDSTDTQYF.

In DNA, the CDR3 is TGTGCCAGCAGCTTAGGAGGCGGGAGAGTAGATACGCAGTATTTT. Translated, it gives CASSLGGGRVDTQYF. The rearrangement uses TRBV7-3 and TRBJ2-3; 7 positions agree with TRBD2. Germline assignment: CDR1 SGHTA and CDR2 FQGTGA. The CDR3 is 15 amino acids. The V segment lost 2 bases and the J segment 5 bases; nucleotides outside the gene matches: 7.

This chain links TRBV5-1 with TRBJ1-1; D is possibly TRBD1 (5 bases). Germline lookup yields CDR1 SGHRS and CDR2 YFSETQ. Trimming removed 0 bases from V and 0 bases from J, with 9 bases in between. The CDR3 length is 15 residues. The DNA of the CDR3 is TGCGCCAGCAGCTTGGTCGTGGACATGAACACTGAAGCTTTCTTT. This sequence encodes CASSLVVDMNTEAFF.

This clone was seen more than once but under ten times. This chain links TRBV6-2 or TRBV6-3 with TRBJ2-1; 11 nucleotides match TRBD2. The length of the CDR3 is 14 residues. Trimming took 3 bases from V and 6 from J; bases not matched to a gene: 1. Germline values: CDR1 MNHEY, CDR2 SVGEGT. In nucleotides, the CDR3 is TGTGCCAGCAGTTATAGCGGGAGGGGCAATGAGCAGTTCTTC. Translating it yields CASSYSGRGNEQFF.

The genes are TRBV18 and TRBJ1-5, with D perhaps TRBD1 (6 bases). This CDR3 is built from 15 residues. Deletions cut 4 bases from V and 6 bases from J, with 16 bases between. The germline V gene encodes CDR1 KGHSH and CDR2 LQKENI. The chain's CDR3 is CASSRLQGSGQPQHF. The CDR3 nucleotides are TGTGCCAGCTCACGCTTACAGGGTTCCGGTCAGCCCCAGCATTTT.

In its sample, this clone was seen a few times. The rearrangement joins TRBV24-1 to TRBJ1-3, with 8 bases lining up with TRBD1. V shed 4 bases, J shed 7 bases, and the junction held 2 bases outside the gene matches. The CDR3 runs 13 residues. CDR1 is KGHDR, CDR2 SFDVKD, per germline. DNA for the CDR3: TGTGCCACCAGTGAGCGACAGGGGAACACCATATATTTT. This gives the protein CATSERQGNTIYF.

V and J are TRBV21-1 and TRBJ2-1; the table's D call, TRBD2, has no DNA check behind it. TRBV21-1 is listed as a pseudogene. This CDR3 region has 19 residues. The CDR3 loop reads CASSKETGRAGGPYNEQFF. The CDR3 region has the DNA TGTGCCAGCAGCAAAGAAACAGGGAGAGCGGGAGGGCCTTACAATGAGCAGTTCTTC.